A selection of T cell receptor beta chains follows, all from one sample in a study of shared clonotypes between healthy human individuals. Some clones are missing from TCRdb's copy, which holds only in-frame ones; the method was immunoSEQ multiplex PCR. This table holds roughly 2.5 million clones, approximately 90% found once. The sample comprised naive CD4+ T cells sorted from blood. The source of these receptors is a man aged 18 to 29 in good health. Each CDR3 is given with its conserved first and last residue. A D gene is named only where the DNA matches it firmly. Only some rows state a clone size, as once, few, many or a class for expanded clones.

J gene: TRBJ2-2; V gene: TRBV5-1; D gene: .; clone size: .; CDR3 protein: CASSLTATGELFF; CDR3 DNA: TGCGCCAGCAGTCTGACAGCGACCGGGGAGCTGTTTTTT
J gene: TRBJ1-1; V gene: TRBV19; D gene: .; clone size: .; CDR3 protein: CASSAHLNTEAFF; CDR3 DNA: TGTGCCAGTAGTGCCCACTTGAACACTGAAGCTTTCTTT
J gene: TRBJ1-6; V gene: TRBV5-1; D gene: TRBD1; clone size: .; CDR3 protein: CASSLGRDRGLLNSPLHF; CDR3 DNA: TGCGCCAGCAGCTTGGGACGGGACAGGGGGCTGCTAAATTCACCCCTCCACTTT
J gene: TRBJ2-5; V gene: TRBV30; D gene: .; clone size: .; CDR3 protein: CAYGWARETQYF; CDR3 DNA: TGTGCGTATGGCTGGGCGCGAGAGACCCAGTACTTC
J gene: TRBJ1-1; V gene: TRBV19; D gene: .; clone size: .; CDR3 protein: CASSIDPGTPEAFF; CDR3 DNA: TGTGCCAGTAGTATAGATCCAGGGACCCCTGAAGCTTTCTTT
J gene: TRBJ2-1; V gene: TRBV5-4; D gene: .; clone size: .; CDR3 protein: CASSLVSGDSYNEQFF; CDR3 DNA: TGTGCCAGCAGCTTGGTATCAGGGGACTCCTACAATGAGCAGTTCTTC
J gene: TRBJ1-2; V gene: TRBV5-4; D gene: TRBD1; clone size: .; CDR3 protein: CASSLTGAYGYTF; CDR3 DNA: TGTGCCAGCAGCTTGACAGGGGCCTATGGCTACACCTTC
J gene: TRBJ2-7; V gene: TRBV5-1; D gene: TRBD1; clone size: once; CDR3 protein: CASSLAGQGKYEQYF; CDR3 DNA: TGCGCCAGCAGCTTGGCAGGACAGGGGAAGTACGAGCAGTACTTC
J gene: TRBJ1-1; V gene: TRBV5-6; D gene: .; clone size: .; CDR3 protein: CASSLLSGNTEAFF; CDR3 DNA: TGTGCCAGCAGCTTGTTATCCGGGAACACTGAAGCTTTCTTT
J gene: TRBJ2-5; V gene: TRBV7-9; D gene: .; clone size: .; CDR3 protein: CASSSLTPSQETQYF; CDR3 DNA: TGTGCCAGCAGCTCTCTGACTCCCAGCCAAGAGACCCAGTACTTC
J gene: TRBJ2-5; V gene: TRBV27; D gene: TRBD2; clone size: .; CDR3 protein: CASSQAPGTSGRAGQETQYF; CDR3 DNA: TGTGCCAGCAGTCAAGCCCCCGGGACTAGCGGGAGGGCGGGCCAAGAGACCCAGTACTTC
J gene: TRBJ2-1; V gene: TRBV4-3; D gene: TRBD1; clone size: .; CDR3 protein: CASSRGQGPLPYNEQFF; CDR3 DNA: TGCGCCAGCAGCCGCGGACAGGGGCCCCTACCTTACAATGAGCAGTTCTTC
J gene: TRBJ1-1; V gene: TRBV7-8; D gene: .; clone size: .; CDR3 protein: CASSLDKWAGAFF; CDR3 DNA: TGTGCCAGCAGCTTAGATAAGTGGGCGGGAGCTTTCTTT
J gene: TRBJ2-7; V gene: TRBV5-4; D gene: TRBD1; clone size: .; CDR3 protein: CASSPRQGTYEQYF; CDR3 DNA: TGTGCCAGCAGCCCAAGACAGGGTACCTACGAGCAGTACTTC
J gene: TRBJ2-5; V gene: TRBV11-2; D gene: TRBD1; clone size: .; CDR3 protein: CASSGLRGKETQYF; CDR3 DNA: TGTGCCAGCAGCGGCCTCAGGGGGAAAGAGACCCAGTACTTC
J gene: TRBJ2-1; V gene: TRBV18; D gene: TRBD2; clone size: .; CDR3 protein: CASSPPGLAGGLSNEQFF; CDR3 DNA: TGTGCCAGCTCACCACCGGGGCTAGCGGGAGGGCTATCAAATGAGCAGTTCTTC
J gene: TRBJ2-5; V gene: TRBV4-1; D gene: TRBD2; clone size: .; CDR3 protein: CASSQMVAGGRGQTQYF; CDR3 DNA: TGCGCCAGCAGCCAGATGGTAGCGGGGGGGCGGGGGCAGACCCAGTACTTC
J gene: TRBJ1-1; V gene: TRBV7-8; D gene: .; clone size: once; CDR3 protein: CASSLLDSTEAFF; CDR3 DNA: TGTGCCAGCAGCTTATTGGACAGCACTGAAGCTTTCTTT
J gene: TRBJ1-4; V gene: TRBV9; D gene: .; clone size: .; CDR3 protein: CASSGAGEELFF; CDR3 DNA: TGTGCCAGCAGCGGGGCGGGGGAAGAACTGTTTTTT
J gene: TRBJ1-4; V gene: TRBV10-3; D gene: TRBD1; clone size: once; CDR3 protein: CAISEGQGSGEKLFF; CDR3 DNA: TGTGCCATCAGTGAGGGACAGGGGTCGGGTGAAAAACTGTTTTTT